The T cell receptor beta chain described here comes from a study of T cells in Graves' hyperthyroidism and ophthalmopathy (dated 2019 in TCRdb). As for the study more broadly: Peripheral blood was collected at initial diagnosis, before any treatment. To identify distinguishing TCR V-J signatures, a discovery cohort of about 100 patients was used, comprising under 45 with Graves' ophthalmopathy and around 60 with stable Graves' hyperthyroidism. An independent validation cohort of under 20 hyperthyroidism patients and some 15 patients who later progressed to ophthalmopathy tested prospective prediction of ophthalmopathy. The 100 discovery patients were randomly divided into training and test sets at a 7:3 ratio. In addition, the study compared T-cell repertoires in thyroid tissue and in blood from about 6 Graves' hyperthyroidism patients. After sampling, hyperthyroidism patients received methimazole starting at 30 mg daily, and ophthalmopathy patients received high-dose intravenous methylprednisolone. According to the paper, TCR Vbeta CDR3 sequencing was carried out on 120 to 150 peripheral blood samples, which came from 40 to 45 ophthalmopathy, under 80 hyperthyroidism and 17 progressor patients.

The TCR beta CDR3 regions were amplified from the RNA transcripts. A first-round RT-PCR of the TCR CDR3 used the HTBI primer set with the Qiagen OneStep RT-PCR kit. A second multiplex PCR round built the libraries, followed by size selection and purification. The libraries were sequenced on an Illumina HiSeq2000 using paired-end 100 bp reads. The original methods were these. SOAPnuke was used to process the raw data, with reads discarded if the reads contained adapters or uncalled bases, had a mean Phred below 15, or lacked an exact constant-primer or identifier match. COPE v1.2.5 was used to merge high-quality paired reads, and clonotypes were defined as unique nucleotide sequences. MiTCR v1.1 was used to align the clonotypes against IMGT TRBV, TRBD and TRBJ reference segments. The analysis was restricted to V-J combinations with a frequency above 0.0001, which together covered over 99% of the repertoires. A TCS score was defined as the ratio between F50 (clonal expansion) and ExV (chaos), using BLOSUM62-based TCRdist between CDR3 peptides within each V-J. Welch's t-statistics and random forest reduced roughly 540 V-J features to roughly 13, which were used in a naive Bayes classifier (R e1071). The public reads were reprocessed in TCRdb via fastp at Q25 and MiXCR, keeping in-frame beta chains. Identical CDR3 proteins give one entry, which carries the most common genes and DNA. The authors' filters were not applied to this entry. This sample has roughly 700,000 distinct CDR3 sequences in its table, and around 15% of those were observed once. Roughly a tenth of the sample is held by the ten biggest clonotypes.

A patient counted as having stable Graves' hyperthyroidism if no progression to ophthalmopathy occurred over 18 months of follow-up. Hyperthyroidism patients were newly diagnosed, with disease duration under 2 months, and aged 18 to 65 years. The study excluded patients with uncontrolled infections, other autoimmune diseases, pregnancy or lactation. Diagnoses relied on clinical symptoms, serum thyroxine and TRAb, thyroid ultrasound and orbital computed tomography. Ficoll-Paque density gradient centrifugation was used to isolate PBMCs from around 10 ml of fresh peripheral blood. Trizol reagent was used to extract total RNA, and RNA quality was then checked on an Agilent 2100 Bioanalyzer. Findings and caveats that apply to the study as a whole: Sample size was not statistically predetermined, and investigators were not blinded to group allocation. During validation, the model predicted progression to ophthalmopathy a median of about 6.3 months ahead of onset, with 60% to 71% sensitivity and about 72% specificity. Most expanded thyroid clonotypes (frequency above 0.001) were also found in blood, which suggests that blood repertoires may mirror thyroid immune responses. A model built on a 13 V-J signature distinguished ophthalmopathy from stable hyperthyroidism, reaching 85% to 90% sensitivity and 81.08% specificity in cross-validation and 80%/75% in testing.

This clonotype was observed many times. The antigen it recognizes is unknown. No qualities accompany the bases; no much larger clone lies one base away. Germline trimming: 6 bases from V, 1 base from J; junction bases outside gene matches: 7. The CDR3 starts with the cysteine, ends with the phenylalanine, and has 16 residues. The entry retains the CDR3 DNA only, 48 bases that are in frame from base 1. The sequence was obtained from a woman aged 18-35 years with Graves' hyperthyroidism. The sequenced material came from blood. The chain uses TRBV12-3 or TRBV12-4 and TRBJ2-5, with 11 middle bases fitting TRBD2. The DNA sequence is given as TGTGCCAGCAGCCGCCCTAGCGGGAGGCCCCAAGAGACCCAGTACTTC. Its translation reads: CASSRPSGRPQETQYF.